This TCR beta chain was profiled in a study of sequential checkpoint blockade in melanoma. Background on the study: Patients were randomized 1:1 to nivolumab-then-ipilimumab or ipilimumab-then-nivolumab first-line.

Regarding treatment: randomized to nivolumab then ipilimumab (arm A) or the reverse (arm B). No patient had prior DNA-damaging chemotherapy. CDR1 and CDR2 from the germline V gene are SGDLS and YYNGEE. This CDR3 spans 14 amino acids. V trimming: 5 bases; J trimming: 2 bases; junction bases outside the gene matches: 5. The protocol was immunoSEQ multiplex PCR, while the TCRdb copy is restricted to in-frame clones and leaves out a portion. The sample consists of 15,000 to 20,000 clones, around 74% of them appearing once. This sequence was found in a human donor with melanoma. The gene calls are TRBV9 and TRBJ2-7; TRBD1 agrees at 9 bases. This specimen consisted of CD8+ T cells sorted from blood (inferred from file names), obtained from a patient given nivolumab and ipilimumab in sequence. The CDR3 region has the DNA TGTGCCAGCAGTTCCGGGACAGGGCCCTACGAGCAGTACTTC. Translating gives CASSSGTGPYEQYF.